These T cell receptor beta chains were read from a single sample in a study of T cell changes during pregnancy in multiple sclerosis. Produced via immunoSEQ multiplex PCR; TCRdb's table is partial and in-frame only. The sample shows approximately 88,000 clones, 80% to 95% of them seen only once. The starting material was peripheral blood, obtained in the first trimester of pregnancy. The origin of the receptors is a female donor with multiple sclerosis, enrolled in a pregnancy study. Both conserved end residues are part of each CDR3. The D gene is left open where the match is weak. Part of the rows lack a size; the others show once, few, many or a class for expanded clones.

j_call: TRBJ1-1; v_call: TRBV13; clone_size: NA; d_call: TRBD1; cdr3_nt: TGTGCCAGCAGCATCCGGGACAGGGTGACTGAAGCTTTCTTT; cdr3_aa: CASSIRDRVTEAFF
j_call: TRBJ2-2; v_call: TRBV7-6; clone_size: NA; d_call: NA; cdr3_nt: TGTGCCAGCAGCCGAAGGACTGGGAACACCGGGGAGCTGTTTTTT; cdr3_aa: CASSRRTGNTGELFF
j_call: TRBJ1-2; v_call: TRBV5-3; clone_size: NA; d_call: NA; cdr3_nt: TGTGCCAGAAGCTTTCTTTCGCGGGCGGACGCTAACTATGGCTACACCTTC; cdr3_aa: CARSFLSRADANYGYTF
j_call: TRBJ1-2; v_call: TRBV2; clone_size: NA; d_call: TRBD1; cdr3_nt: TGTGCCAGCAGTGAAACAGGGACAGGGGCCAACTATGGCTACACCTTC; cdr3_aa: CASSETGTGANYGYTF
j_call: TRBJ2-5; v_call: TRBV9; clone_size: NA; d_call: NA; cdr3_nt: TGTGCCAGCAGCCCGCGGGACAGATCGGAGACCCAGTACTTC; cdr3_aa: CASSPRDRSETQYF
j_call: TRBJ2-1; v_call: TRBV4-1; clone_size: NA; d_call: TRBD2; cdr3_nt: TGCGCCAGCAGCCAAGAATATACTAGCGGGGGGGATCCGGATTACAATGAGCAGTTCTTC; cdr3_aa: CASSQEYTSGGDPDYNEQFF
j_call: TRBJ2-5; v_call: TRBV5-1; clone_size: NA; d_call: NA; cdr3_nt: TGCGCCAGCAGCTTGGATCTCCAAGAGACCCAGTACTTC; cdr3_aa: CASSLDLQETQYF
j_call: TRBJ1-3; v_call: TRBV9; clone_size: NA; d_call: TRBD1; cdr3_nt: TGTGCCAGCAGCCCCCGGATAGGGGACAGGGACTCCTTGAACACCATATATTTT; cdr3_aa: CASSPRIGDRDSLNTIYF
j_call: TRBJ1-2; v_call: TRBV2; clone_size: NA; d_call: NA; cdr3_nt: TGTGCCACCGCGAAGGCAGGCAGGGGCTACACCTTC; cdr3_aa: CATAKAGRGYTF
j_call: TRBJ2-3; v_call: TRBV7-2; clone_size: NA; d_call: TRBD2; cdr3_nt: TGTGCCAGCAGCTCTCCCGGGACTAGCGGGACAGATACGCAGTATTTT; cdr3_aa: CASSSPGTSGTDTQYF
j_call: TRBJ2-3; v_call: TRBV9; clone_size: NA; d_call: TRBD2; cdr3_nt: TGTGCCAGCAGCACTAGCGGGGGGCCAACTGATACGCAGTATTTT; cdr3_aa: CASSTSGGPTDTQYF
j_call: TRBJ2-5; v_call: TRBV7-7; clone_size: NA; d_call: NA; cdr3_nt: TGTGCTAGCAGTCCAACAGGGTGGGAGACCCAGTACTTC; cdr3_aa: CASSPTGWETQYF
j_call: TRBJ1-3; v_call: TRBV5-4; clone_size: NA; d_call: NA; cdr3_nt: TGTGCCAGCAGCTTGGACAGCCCGAACTCTGGAAACACCATATATTTT; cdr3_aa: CASSLDSPNSGNTIYF
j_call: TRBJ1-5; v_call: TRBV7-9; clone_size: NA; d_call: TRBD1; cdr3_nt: TGTGCCAGCAGCTTAGAGGGCAGGGGGGTTGATAGCAATCAGCCCCAGCATTTT; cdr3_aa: CASSLEGRGVDSNQPQHF
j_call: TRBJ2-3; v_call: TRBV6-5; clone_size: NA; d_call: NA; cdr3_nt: TGTGCCAGCAGTTACCAAGACTCTCCCGGGACTGATACGCAGTATTTT; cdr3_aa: CASSYQDSPGTDTQYF
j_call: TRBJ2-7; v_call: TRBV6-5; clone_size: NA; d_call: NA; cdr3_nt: TGTGCCAGCAGTTACGGCCAGGGTATCTACGAGCAGTACTTC; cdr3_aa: CASSYGQGIYEQYF
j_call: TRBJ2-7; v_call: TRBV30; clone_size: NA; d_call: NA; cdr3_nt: TGTGCCTGGATTCAGGGAGGTGAGGAGCAGTACTTC; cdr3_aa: CAWIQGGEEQYF
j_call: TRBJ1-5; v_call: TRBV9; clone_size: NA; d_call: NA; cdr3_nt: TGTGCCAGCTCAAAGTCCGGTCAGCCCCAGCATTTT; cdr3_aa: CASSKSGQPQHF
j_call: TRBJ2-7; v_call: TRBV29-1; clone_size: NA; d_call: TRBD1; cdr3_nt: TGCAGCGGGGGGACAGGGGGGGCTCCGGGAGAGCAGTACTTC; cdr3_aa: CSGGTGGAPGEQYF
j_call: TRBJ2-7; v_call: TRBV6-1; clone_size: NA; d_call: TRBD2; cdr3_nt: TGTGCCAGCACTGATCTAGCGGGGGGGAGCTCCTACGAGCAGTACTTC; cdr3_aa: CASTDLAGGSSYEQYF
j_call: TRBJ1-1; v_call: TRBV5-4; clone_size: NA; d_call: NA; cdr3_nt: TGTGCCAGCTCAGGGATGCGGACTGAAGCTTTCTTT; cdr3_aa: CASSGMRTEAFF
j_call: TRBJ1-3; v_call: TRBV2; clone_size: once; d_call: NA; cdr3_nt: TGTGCCAGCAGTGGGGACACCGTCTCTGGAAACACCATATATTTT; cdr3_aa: CASSGDTVSGNTIYF
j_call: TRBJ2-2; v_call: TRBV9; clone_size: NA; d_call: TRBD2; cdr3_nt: TGTGCCAGCACCCCACTGGGGGGGATCGGGGAGCTGTTTTTT; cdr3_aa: CASTPLGGIGELFF
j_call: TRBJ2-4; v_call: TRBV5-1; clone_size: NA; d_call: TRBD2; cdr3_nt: TGCGCCAGCAGCTTGGGTAGCGGGGGAGGATTCTACTTC; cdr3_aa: CASSLGSGGGFYF
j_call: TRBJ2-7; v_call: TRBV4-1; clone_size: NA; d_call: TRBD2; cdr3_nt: TGCGCCAGCAGCCCAAGCGGGGGTAGCTACGAGCAGTACTTC; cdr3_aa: CASSPSGGSYEQYF
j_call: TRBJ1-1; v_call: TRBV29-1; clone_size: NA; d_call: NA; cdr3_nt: TGCAGCGTCTTAGGGGGTACTGAAGCTTTCTTT; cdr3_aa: CSVLGGTEAFF
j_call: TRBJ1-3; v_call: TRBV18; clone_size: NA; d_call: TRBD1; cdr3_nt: TGTGCCAGCTCCACGACAGGGGCAGGAAACACCATATATTTT; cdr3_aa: CASSTTGAGNTIYF
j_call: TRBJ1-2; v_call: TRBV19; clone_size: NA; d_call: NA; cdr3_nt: TGTGCCAGTAGTGTGTGGGAGGCGTCGGACTATGGCTACACCTTC; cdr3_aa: CASSVWEASDYGYTF
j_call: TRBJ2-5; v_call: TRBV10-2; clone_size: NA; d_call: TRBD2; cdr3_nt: TGCGCCAGCAGTGAGTCGAAGTCCCGCGGGGGAGGTGAGACCCAGTACTTC; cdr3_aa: CASSESKSRGGGETQYF
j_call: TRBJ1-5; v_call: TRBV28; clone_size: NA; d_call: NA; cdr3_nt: TGTGCCAGCAGCTTGAACAGGGAAAGCAATCAGCCCCAGCATTTT; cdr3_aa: CASSLNRESNQPQHF
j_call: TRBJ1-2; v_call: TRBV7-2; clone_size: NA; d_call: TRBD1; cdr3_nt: TGTGCCAGCACCCGACAGGGTTACTATGGCTACACCTTC; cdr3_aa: CASTRQGYYGYTF
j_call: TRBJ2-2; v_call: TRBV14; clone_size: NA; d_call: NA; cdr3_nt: TGTGCCAGCAGCCAAGTCTACGGCACCGGGGAGCTGTTTTTT; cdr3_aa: CASSQVYGTGELFF
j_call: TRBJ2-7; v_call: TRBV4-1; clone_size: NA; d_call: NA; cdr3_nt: TGCGCCAGCAGCCAAGAGCCCCCAGGGCCCTCGTACTTC; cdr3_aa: CASSQEPPGPSYF
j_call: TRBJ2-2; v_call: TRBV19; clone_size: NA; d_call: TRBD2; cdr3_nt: TGTGCCAGTAACTCTGCCGCTAGCGGTCCCGGCACCGGGGAGCTGTTTTTT; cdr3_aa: CASNSAASGPGTGELFF
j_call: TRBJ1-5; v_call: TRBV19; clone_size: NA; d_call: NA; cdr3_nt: TGTGCCAGTAAACCAGGGGCGGGCAATCAGCCCCAGCATTTT; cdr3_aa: CASKPGAGNQPQHF
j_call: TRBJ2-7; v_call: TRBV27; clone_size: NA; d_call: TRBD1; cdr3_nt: TGTGCCAGCAGTGACAGGGACGGCACCTACGAGCAGTACTTC; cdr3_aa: CASSDRDGTYEQYF
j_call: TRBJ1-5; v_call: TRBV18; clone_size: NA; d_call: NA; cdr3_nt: TGTGCCAGCTCACCTACTCAGGGGCTTAGCAATCAGCCCCAGCATTTT; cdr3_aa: CASSPTQGLSNQPQHF
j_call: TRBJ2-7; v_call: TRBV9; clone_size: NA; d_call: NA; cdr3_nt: TGTGCCAGCAGCGTAGGTGGGGGGGGGCTTCTCGAGCAGTACTTC; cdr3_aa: CASSVGGGGLLEQYF
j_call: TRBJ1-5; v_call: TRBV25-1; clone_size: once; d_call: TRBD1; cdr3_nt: TGTGCCAGCAGACAGGGGGCAGGTCAGCCCCAGCATTTT; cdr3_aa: CASRQGAGQPQHF
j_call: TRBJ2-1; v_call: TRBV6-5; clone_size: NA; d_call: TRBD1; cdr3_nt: TGTGCCAGCAGTTACCCAGGGGGCAGATACAATGAGCAGTTCTTC; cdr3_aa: CASSYPGGRYNEQFF
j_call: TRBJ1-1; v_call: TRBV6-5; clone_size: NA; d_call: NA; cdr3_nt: TGTGCCAGCAGTTACACCACGACAGGTGGTCCTGAAGCTTTCTTT; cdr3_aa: CASSYTTTGGPEAFF
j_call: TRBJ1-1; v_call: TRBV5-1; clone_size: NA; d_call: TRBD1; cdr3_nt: TGCGCCAGCAGCACGACAGGGAGCACTGAAGCTTTCTTT; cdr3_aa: CASSTTGSTEAFF